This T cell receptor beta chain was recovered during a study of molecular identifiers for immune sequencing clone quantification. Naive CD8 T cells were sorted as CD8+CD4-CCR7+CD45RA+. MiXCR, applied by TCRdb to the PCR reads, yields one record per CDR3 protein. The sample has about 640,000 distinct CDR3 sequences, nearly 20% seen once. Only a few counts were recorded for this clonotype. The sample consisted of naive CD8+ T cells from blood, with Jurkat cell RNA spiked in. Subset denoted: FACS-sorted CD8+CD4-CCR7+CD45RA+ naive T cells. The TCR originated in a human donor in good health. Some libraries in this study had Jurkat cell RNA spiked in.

For the CDR3, the DNA is TGTGCCGAAAGGACTAGCGGCTTTCATACGCAGTATTTT. Translating it yields CAERTSGFHTQYF. The rearrangement links TRBV30 to TRBJ2-3; 10 bases fit TRBD2. CDR1 is GTSNPN and CDR2 is SVGIG in the germline V gene (reference sequence). V lost 8 bases and J lost 7; bases outside the gene matches: 9. This CDR3 contains 13 residues.